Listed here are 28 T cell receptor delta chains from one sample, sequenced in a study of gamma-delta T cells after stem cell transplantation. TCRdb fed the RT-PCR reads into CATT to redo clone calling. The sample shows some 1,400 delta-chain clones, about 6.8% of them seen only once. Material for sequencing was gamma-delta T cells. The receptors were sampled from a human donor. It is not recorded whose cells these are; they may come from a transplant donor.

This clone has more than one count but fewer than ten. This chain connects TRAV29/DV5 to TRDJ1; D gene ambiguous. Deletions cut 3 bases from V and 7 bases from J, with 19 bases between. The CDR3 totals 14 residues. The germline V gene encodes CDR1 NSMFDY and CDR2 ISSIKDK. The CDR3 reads CAATVVRRTRKLIF. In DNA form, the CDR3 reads TGTGCAGCAACCGTAGTAAGAAGGACGCGTAAACTCATCTTT.

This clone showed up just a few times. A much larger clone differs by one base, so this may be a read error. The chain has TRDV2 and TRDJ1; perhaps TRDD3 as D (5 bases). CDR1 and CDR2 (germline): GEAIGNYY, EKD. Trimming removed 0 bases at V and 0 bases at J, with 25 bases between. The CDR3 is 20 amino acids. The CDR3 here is CACDTVEGRESGTYTDKLIF. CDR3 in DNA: TGTGCCTGTGACACCGTCGAGGGGAGAGAGAGCGGAACGTACACCGATAAACTCATCTTT.

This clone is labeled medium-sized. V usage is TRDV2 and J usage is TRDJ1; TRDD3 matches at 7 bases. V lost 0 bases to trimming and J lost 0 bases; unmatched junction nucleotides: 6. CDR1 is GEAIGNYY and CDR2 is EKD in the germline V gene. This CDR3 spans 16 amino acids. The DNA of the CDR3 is TGTGCCTGTGACACCGCCTGGGGGCTCAACACCGATAAACTCATCTTT. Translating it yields CACDTAWGLNTDKLIF.

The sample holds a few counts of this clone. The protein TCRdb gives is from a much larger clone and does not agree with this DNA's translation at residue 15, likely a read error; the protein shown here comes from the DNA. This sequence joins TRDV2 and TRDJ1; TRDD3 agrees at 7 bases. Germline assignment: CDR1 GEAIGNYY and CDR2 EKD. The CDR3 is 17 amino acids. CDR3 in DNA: TGTGCCTGTGACCCCCTTGAGGTACTGGGGAACACCGATAAACCCATCTTT. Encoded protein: CACDPLEVLGNTDKPIF.

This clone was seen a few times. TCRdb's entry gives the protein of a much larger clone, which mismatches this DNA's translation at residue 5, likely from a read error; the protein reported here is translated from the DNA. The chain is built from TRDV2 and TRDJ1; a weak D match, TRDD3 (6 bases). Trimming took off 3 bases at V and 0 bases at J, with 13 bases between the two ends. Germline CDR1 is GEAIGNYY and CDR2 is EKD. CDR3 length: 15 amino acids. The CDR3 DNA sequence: TGTGCCTGTGACGGACTGGGCCTGTACACCGATAAACTCATCTTT. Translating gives CACDGLGLYTDKLIF.

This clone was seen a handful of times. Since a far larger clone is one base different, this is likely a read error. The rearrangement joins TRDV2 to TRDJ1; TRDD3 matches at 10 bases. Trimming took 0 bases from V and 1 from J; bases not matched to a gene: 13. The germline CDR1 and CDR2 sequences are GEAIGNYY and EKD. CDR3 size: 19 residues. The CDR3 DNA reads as TGTGCCTGTGACACCGTTCCTACACTGGGGGATGGAACCACCGATAAACTCATCTTT. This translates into CACDTVPTLGDGTTDKLIF.

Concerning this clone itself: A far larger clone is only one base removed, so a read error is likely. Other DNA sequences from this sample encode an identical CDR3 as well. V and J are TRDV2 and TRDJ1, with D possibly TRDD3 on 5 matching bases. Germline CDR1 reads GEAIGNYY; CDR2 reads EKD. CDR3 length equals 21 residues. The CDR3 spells CACDTVSGAGGAPSYTDKLIF. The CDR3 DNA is TGTGCCTGTGACACCGTGTCTGGCGCGGGGGGCGCCCCCTCGTACACCGATAAACTCATCTTC.

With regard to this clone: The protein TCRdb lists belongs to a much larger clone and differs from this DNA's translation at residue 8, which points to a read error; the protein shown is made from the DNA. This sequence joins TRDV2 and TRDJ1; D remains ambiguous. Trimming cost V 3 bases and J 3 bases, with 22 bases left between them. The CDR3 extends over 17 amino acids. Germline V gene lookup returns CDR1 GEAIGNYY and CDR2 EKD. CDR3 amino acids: CACDPLLRLDISDKLIF. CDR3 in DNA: TGTGCCTGTGACCCTCTTCTGCGACTCGATATATCCGATAAACTCATCTTT.

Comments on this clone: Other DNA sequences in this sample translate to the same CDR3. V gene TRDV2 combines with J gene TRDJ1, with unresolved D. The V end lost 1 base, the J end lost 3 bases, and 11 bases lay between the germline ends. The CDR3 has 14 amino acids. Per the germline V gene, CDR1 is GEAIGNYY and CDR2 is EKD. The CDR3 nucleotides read TGTGCCTGTGACACGCTTATGGACGCCGATAAACTCATCTTT. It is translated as CACDTLMDADKLIF.

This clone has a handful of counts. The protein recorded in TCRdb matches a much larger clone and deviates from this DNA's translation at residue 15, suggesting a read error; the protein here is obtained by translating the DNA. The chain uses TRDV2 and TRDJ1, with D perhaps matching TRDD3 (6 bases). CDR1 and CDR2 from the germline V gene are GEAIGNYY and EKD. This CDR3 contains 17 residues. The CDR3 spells CACDTVGGTSYTDKRIF. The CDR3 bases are TGTGCCTGTGACACCGTGGGGGGAACCTCGTACACCGATAAACGCATCTTT.

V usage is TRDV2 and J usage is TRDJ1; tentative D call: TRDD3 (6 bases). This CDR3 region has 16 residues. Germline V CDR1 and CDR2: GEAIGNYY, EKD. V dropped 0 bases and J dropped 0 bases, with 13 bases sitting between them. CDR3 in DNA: TGTGCCTGTGACACCCTGGGGATTGCGTACACCGATAAACTCATCTTT. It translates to CACDTLGIAYTDKLIF.

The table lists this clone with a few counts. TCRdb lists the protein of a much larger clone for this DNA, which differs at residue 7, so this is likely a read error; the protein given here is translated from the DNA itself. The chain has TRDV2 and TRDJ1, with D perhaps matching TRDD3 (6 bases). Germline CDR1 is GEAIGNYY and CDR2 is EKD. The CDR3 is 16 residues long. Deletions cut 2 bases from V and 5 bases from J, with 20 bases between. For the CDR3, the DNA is TGTGCCTGTGACAACATGGGGGGGGAGCGGTCAGATAAACTCATCTTT. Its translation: CACDNMGGERSDKLIF.

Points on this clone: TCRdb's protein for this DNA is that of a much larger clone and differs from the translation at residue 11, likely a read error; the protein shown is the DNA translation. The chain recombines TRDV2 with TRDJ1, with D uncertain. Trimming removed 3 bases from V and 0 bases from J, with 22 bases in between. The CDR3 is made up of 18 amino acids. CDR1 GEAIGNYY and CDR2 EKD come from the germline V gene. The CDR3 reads CACDPLRARTPYTDKLIF. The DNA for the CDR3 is TGTGCCTGTGACCCCCTCAGAGCGAGGACCCCGTACACCGATAAACTCATCTTT.

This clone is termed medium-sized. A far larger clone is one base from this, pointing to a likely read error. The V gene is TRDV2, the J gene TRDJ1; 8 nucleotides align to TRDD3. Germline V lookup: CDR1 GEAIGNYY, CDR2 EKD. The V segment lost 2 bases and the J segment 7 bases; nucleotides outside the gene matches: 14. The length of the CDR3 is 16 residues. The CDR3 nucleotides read TGTGCCTGTGACAAACTGGGGATACTCGCTCCCGGTAAACTCATCTTT. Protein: CACDKLGILAPGKLIF.

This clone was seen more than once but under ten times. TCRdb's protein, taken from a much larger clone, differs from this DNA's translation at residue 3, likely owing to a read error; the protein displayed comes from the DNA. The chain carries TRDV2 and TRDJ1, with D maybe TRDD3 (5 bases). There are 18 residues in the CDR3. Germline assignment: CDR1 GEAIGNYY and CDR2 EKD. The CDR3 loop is CARDTVNSGTGGVGKLIF. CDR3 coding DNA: TGTGCCCGTGACACCGTTAATTCCGGTACTGGAGGGGTTGGTAAACTCATCTTT.

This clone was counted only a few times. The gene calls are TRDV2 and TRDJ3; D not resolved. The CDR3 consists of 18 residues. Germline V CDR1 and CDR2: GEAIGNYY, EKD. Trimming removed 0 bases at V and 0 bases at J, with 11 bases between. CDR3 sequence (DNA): TGTGCCTGTGACACCTTGTACCTAAGCTCCTGGGACACCCGACAGATGTTTTTC. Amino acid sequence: CACDTLYLSSWDTRQMFF.

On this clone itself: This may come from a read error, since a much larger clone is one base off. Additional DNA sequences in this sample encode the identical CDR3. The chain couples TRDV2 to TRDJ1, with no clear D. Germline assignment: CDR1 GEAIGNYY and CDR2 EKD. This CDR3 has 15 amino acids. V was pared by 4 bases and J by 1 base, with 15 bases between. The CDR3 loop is CACEPLLKGTDKLIF. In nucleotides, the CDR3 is TGTGCCTGTGAACCCCTCCTCAAAGGCACCGATAAACTCATCTTT.

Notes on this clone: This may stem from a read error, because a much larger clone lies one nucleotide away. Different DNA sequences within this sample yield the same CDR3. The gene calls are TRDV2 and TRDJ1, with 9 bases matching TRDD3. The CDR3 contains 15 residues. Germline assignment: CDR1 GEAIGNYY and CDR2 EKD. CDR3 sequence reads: CACVGLLGDTDKLIF. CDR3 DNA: TGTGCCTGTGTCGGCCTACTGGGGGACACCGATAAGCTCATCTTT.

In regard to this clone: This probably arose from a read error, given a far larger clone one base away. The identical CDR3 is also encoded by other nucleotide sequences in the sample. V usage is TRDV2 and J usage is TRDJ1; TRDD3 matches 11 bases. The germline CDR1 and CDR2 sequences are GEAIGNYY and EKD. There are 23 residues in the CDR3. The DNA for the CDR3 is TGTGCCTGTGACCCGCTCTCCCACCGGGTGGGGGATACGAGTTCTTATGACACCGATAAACTCATCTTC. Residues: CACDPLSHRVGDTSSYDTDKLIF.

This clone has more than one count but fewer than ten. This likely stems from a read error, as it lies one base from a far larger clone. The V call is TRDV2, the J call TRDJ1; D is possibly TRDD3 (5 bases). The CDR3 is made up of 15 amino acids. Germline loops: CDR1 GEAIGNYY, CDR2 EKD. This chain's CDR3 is CARDGMGRSTDKLIF. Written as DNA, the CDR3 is TGTGCCCGTGACGGGATGGGGCGATCCACCGATAAACTCATCTTT.

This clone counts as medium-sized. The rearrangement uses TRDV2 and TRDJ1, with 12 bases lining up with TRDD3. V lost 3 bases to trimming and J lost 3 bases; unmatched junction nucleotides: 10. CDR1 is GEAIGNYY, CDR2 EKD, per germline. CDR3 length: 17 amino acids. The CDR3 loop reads CACDSLTGGYLADKLIF. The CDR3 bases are TGTGCCTGTGACTCTCTTACTGGGGGATACTTAGCCGATAAACTCATCTTT.

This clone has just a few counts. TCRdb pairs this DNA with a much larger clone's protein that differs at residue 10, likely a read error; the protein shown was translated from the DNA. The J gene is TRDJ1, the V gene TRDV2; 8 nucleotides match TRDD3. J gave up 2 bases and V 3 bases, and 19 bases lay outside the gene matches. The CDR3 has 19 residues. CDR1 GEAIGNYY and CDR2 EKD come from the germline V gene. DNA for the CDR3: TGTGCCTGTGACTTACTGGGGGGTAAGGGGAGCCCGATAACCGATAAACTCATCTTT. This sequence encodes CACDLLGGKGSPITDKLIF.

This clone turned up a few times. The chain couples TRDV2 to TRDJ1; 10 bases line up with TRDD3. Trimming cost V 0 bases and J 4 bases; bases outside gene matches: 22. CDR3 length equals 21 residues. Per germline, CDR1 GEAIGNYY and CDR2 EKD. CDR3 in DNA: TGTGCCTGTGACACCGTATCGTTTACTGGGGGATCAAGTCAGCGGAACGATAAACTCATCTTT. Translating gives CACDTVSFTGGSSQRNDKLIF.

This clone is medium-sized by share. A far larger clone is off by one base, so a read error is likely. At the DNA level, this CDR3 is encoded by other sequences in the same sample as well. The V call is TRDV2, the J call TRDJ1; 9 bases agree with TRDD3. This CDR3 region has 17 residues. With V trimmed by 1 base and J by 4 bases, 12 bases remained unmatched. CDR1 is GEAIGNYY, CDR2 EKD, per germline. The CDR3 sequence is CACDTLTGGYRDDKLIF. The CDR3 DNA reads TGTGCCTGTGACACGCTTACCGGGGGATACCGAGACGATAAACTCATCTTT.

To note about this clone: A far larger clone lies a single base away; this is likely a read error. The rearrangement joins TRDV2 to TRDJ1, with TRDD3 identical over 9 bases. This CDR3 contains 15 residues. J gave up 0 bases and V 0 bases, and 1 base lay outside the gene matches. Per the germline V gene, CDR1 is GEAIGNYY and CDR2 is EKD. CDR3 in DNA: TGTGCCTGTGACACCGTGGGGGATAACACCGATAAACTCATCTTT. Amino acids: CACDTVGDNTDKLIF.

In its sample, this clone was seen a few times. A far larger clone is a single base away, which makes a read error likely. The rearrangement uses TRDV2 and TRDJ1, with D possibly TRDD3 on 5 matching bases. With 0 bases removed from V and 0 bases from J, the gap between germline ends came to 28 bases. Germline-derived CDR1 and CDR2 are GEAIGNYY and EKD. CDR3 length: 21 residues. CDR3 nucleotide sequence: TGTGCCTGTGACACCGTGTCTGTCGCGGGGGGCGCCCCCTCGTACACCGATAAACTCATCTTT. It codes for CACDTVSVAGGAPSYTDKLIF.

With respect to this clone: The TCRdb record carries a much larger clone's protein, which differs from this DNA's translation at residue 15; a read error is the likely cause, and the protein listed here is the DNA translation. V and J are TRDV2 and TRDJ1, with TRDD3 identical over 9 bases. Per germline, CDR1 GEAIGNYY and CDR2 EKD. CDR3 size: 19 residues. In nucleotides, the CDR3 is TGTGCCTGTGATCCTCTTCCCGTACTGGGGGACCCGTACACCAATAAACTCATCTTT. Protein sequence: CACDPLPVLGDPYTNKLIF.

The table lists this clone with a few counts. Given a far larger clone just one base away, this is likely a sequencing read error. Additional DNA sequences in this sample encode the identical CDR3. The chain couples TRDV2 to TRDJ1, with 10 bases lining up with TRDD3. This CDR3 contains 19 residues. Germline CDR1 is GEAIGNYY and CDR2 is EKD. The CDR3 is CACDTVPTLGDETTDKLIF. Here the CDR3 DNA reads TGTGCCTGTGACACCGTTCCTACACTGGGGGATGAAACCACCGATAAACTCATCTTC.